This T cell receptor (beta chain) was obtained from a study of chemoradiotherapy in HPV16-positive cancers. The overall study: Candidate HPV-specific T-cell clones and common TCR motifs came from functional assays in a couple of HPV16-positive patients. Study results and limitations: HPV-specific T cells were functionally defined from only a couple of HPV16-positive patients.

Only in-frame clones appear in the TCRdb table, and some are missing; sequencing was by immunoSEQ multiplex PCR. The table has 1,500 to 2,000 clones, roughly 86% seen once. Over chemoradiotherapy, repertoires were sampled more than once. Trimming cost V 4 bases and J 0 bases; bases outside gene matches: 17. The V gene's germline CDR1 is SGDLS and CDR2 YYNGEE. The CDR3 totals 21 residues. Note on this clone: The antigen is not known.

The sequence was collected from a human donor with HPV-associated anogenital cancer. The sample here was tumor tissue, taken from a patient who underwent chemoradiotherapy. The rearrangement links TRBV9 to TRBJ2-3, with TRBD2 matching 13 bases. This CDR3 reads CASSHPRTSGSAGGSTDTQYF. Written as DNA, the CDR3 is TGTGCCAGCAGCCACCCACGGACTAGCGGGAGTGCGGGGGGTAGCACAGATACGCAGTATTTT.